This T cell receptor beta chain was sequenced in a study of low-dose radiotherapy and immunotherapy resistance in tumors. Turning to the study itself: From cycle 1 day 1, patients took oral aspirin 300 mg every day for four cycles.

The junction had 11 bases not matched to a gene; V was cut back by 4 bases and J by 4 bases. Germline V lookup: CDR1 SGHDT, CDR2 YYEEEE. This CDR3 contains 19 residues. Alpha and beta chains were covered, as first-strand cDNA relied on TRAV- and TRBV-specific primers. PCR amplification of the TCRs was performed with Phusion for about 20 PCR cycles, and it relied on a constant-region primer together with a V-primer adapter. TCRdb reprocessed the reads with MiXCR, giving one entry per CDR3 protein. The sample records 7,500 to 10,000 distinct CDR3 sequences, roughly four fifths being singletons. The sequence was obtained from a human donor with advanced metastatic prostate, ovarian, gallbladder or colorectal cancer (not recorded which). This table probably holds off-target reads from a library built for another chain. The genes are TRBV5-6 and TRBJ2-1, with 16 bases aligning to TRBD2. Written as DNA, the CDR3 is TGTGCCAGCAGCCCCGATCCCGGGACTAGCGGGAGGGGTTACAATGAGCAGTTCTTC. Amino acid sequence: CASSPDPGTSGRGYNEQFF.